The rows below give T cell receptor beta chains drawn from one sample of a study of shared clonotypes between healthy human individuals. Method: immunoSEQ multiplex PCR; TCRdb's copy keeps in-frame clones and lacks some. The sample lists about 690,000 clones; 90% were seen once. Sequencing input: memory CD8+ T cells from PBMCs. These receptors were collected from a man younger than 30 in good health. Some clones in this sample may be carry-over from other donors' samples. Both conserved end residues are part of each CDR3. The order of the fields is J gene, D gene, V gene, clone size, CDR3 protein, CDR3 DNA. The D gene is left open where the match is weak. Only some rows state a clone size, as once, few, many or a class for expanded clones.

j_call: TRBJ2-1
d_call: .
v_call: TRBV5-4
clone_size: .
cdr3_aa: CASSLANEQFF
cdr3_nt: TGTGCCAGCAGCTTGGCGAATGAGCAGTTCTTC

j_call: TRBJ2-5
d_call: .
v_call: TRBV18
clone_size: .
cdr3_aa: CASSPDRMVAQYF
cdr3_nt: TGTGCCAGCTCACCCGACCGGATGGTGGCCCAGTACTTC

j_call: TRBJ1-2
d_call: TRBD1
v_call: TRBV7-9
clone_size: .
cdr3_aa: CASSLGTGRHGYTF
cdr3_nt: TGTGCCAGCAGCTTAGGGACAGGGAGGCATGGCTACACCTTC

j_call: TRBJ2-1
d_call: TRBD2
v_call: TRBV27
clone_size: .
cdr3_aa: CASRGLVPRDGDEQFF
cdr3_nt: TGTGCCAGCAGAGGACTAGTGCCCAGGGATGGGGATGAGCAGTTCTTC

j_call: TRBJ1-4
d_call: TRBD1
v_call: TRBV7-9
clone_size: .
cdr3_aa: CASSKPGQGPTNEKLFF
cdr3_nt: TGTGCCAGCAGCAAGCCGGGACAGGGCCCAACTAATGAAAAACTGTTTTTT

j_call: TRBJ1-2
d_call: .
v_call: TRBV29-1
clone_size: .
cdr3_aa: CSAGPSPYGYTF
cdr3_nt: TGCAGCGCCGGCCCCAGCCCCTATGGCTACACCTTC

j_call: TRBJ2-2
d_call: .
v_call: TRBV28
clone_size: .
cdr3_aa: CASSSRDVGAGELFF
cdr3_nt: TGTGCCAGCAGTTCCCGGGACGTTGGGGCCGGGGAGCTGTTTTTT

j_call: TRBJ1-1
d_call: TRBD1
v_call: TRBV19
clone_size: .
cdr3_aa: CASDRGQGGRTEAFF
cdr3_nt: TGTGCCAGTGACCGAGGACAGGGAGGTAGGACTGAAGCTTTCTTT

j_call: TRBJ2-7
d_call: .
v_call: TRBV4-3
clone_size: .
cdr3_aa: CASSQGGEAGAVYEQYF
cdr3_nt: TGCGCCAGCAGCCAAGGGGGTGAAGCAGGGGCGGTCTACGAGCAGTACTTC

j_call: TRBJ2-7
d_call: .
v_call: TRBV10-3
clone_size: .
cdr3_aa: CAISDGERPYEQYF
cdr3_nt: TGTGCCATCAGTGACGGGGAACGGCCCTACGAGCAGTACTTC

j_call: TRBJ2-1
d_call: .
v_call: TRBV28
clone_size: .
cdr3_aa: CASSFGAGVYNEQFF
cdr3_nt: TGTGCCAGCAGTTTCGGTGCAGGGGTCTACAATGAGCAGTTCTTC

j_call: TRBJ2-7
d_call: .
v_call: TRBV6-5
clone_size: .
cdr3_aa: CASSYGVSSYEQYF
cdr3_nt: TGTGCCAGCAGTTACGGGGTTAGCTCCTACGAGCAGTACTTC

j_call: TRBJ2-7
d_call: .
v_call: TRBV5-5
clone_size: .
cdr3_aa: CASSPGAEQYF
cdr3_nt: TGTGCCAGCAGCCCGGGGGCCGAGCAGTACTTC

j_call: TRBJ2-5
d_call: .
v_call: TRBV9
clone_size: once
cdr3_aa: CASSVVGEETQYF
cdr3_nt: TGTGCCAGCAGCGTAGTGGGTGAGGAGACCCAGTACTTC

j_call: TRBJ2-2
d_call: .
v_call: TRBV7-9
clone_size: .
cdr3_aa: CASSLVLHKLNTGELFF
cdr3_nt: TGTGCCAGCAGCTTAGTTTTGCACAAATTAAACACCGGGGAGCTGTTTTTT

j_call: TRBJ2-7
d_call: .
v_call: TRBV5-1
clone_size: .
cdr3_aa: CASSQGVTTPSSYEQYF
cdr3_nt: TGCGCCAGCAGCCAGGGCGTTACCACTCCTAGCTCCTACGAGCAGTACTTC

j_call: TRBJ2-7
d_call: TRBD1
v_call: TRBV27
clone_size: .
cdr3_aa: CASSLNLGQGAVEQYF
cdr3_nt: TGTGCCAGCAGTTTAAACCTAGGACAGGGGGCTGTGGAGCAGTACTTC

j_call: TRBJ2-3
d_call: .
v_call: TRBV28
clone_size: .
cdr3_aa: CASSSTSRRTDTQYF
cdr3_nt: TGTGCCAGCAGCTCCACCAGTAGGAGGACAGATACGCAGTATTTT

j_call: TRBJ2-3
d_call: TRBD2
v_call: TRBV7-2
clone_size: .
cdr3_aa: CASSLAAGGYTDTQYF
cdr3_nt: TGTGCCAGCAGCTTAGCGGCGGGAGGCTACACAGATACGCAGTATTTT

j_call: TRBJ2-1
d_call: TRBD2
v_call: TRBV19
clone_size: .
cdr3_aa: CASSMGLAGFYNEQFF
cdr3_nt: TGTGCCAGTAGTATGGGACTAGCGGGCTTCTACAATGAGCAGTTCTTC

j_call: TRBJ2-7
d_call: TRBD1
v_call: TRBV4-1
clone_size: .
cdr3_aa: CASSQTGFEQYF
cdr3_nt: TGCGCCAGCAGCCAGACAGGGTTTGAGCAGTACTTC

j_call: TRBJ1-4
d_call: TRBD1
v_call: TRBV6-4
clone_size: .
cdr3_aa: CACRKGQVKSVIEKLFF
cdr3_nt: TGTGCCTGCAGAAAGGGACAGGTTAAGAGTGTAATAGAAAAACTGTTTTTT

j_call: TRBJ1-5
d_call: .
v_call: TRBV27
clone_size: .
cdr3_aa: CASSLLSTGNQPQHF
cdr3_nt: TGTGCCAGCAGTTTATTGTCGACGGGCAATCAGCCCCAGCATTTT

j_call: TRBJ1-1
d_call: .
v_call: TRBV11-2
clone_size: .
cdr3_aa: CASSLYTRARLNTEAFF
cdr3_nt: TGTGCCAGCAGCTTGTATACCAGAGCAAGGTTGAACACTGAAGCTTTCTTT

j_call: TRBJ2-7
d_call: .
v_call: TRBV28
clone_size: .
cdr3_aa: CASSFTRTYEQYF
cdr3_nt: TGTGCCAGCAGTTTTACTAGGACCTACGAGCAGTACTTC

j_call: TRBJ2-1
d_call: TRBD1
v_call: TRBV7-8
clone_size: few
cdr3_aa: CASSLALGGVDFFHEQFF
cdr3_nt: TGTGCCAGCAGCTTAGCGCTAGGGGGCGTCGATTTCTTCCATGAGCAGTTCTTC

j_call: TRBJ1-3
d_call: .
v_call: TRBV7-6
clone_size: .
cdr3_aa: CASSLFYDEGDRSGNTIYF
cdr3_nt: TGTGCCAGCAGCTTATTCTACGACGAGGGGGACCGCTCTGGAAACACCATATATTTT

j_call: TRBJ1-1
d_call: .
v_call: TRBV9
clone_size: .
cdr3_aa: CASSAHPNQGNTEAFF
cdr3_nt: TGTGCCAGCAGCGCCCACCCCAATCAGGGGAACACTGAAGCTTTCTTT

j_call: TRBJ2-5
d_call: TRBD2
v_call: TRBV7-9
clone_size: .
cdr3_aa: CASTTGEGWRELQETQYF
cdr3_nt: TGTGCCAGCACTACTGGGGAGGGTTGGCGGGAGCTCCAAGAGACCCAGTACTTC

j_call: TRBJ1-1
d_call: .
v_call: TRBV7-8
clone_size: .
cdr3_aa: CASSLEAGTEAFF
cdr3_nt: TGTGCCAGCAGCTTAGAGGCCGGCACTGAAGCTTTCTTT

j_call: TRBJ2-5
d_call: .
v_call: TRBV28
clone_size: .
cdr3_aa: CASRESAPETQYF
cdr3_nt: TGTGCCAGCAGGGAGTCAGCGCCAGAGACCCAGTACTTC

j_call: TRBJ2-5
d_call: .
v_call: TRBV13
clone_size: .
cdr3_aa: CASSLRTPRGGTQYF
cdr3_nt: TGTGCCAGCAGCTTAAGGACTCCGCGGGGTGGGACCCAGTACTTC

j_call: TRBJ1-5
d_call: TRBD1
v_call: TRBV11-2
clone_size: .
cdr3_aa: CASSSDRLSNQPQHF
cdr3_nt: TGTGCCAGCAGCTCGGACAGGCTAAGCAATCAGCCCCAGCATTTT

j_call: TRBJ1-1
d_call: .
v_call: TRBV27
clone_size: .
cdr3_aa: CASSWRGEAFF
cdr3_nt: TGTGCCAGCAGTTGGAGGGGTGAAGCTTTCTTT

j_call: TRBJ2-1
d_call: TRBD2
v_call: TRBV10-1
clone_size: few
cdr3_aa: CASSELGASGDYNEQFF
cdr3_nt: TGCGCCAGCAGTGAACTGGGTGCGAGCGGGGATTACAATGAGCAGTTCTTC

j_call: TRBJ1-2
d_call: TRBD1
v_call: TRBV28
clone_size: few
cdr3_aa: CASSLNTRTGGTGYTF
cdr3_nt: TGTGCCAGCAGTTTAAACACCCGGACAGGGGGCACGGGCTACACCTTC

j_call: TRBJ2-7
d_call: .
v_call: TRBV12-2
clone_size: .
cdr3_aa: CASREWKHEQYF
cdr3_nt: TGTGCAAGTCGCGAATGGAAGCACGAGCAGTACTTC

j_call: TRBJ2-7
d_call: TRBD1
v_call: TRBV28
clone_size: .
cdr3_aa: CASSPPGTGVEQYF
cdr3_nt: TGTGCCAGCAGCCCCCCCGGGACAGGGGTCGAGCAGTACTTC

j_call: TRBJ1-1
d_call: .
v_call: TRBV27
clone_size: once
cdr3_aa: CASSLVRDTEAFF
cdr3_nt: TGTGCCAGCAGTTTAGTCCGGGACACTGAAGCTTTCTTT

j_call: TRBJ2-7
d_call: .
v_call: TRBV5-6
clone_size: .
cdr3_aa: CASSVGTSYEQYF
cdr3_nt: TGTGCCAGCAGCGTTGGGACTTCCTACGAGCAGTACTTC

j_call: TRBJ2-7
d_call: .
v_call: TRBV19
clone_size: .
cdr3_aa: CASSMFGYSAPPYEQYF
cdr3_nt: TGTGCCAGTAGTATGTTCGGATATTCAGCGCCTCCCTACGAGCAGTACTTC

j_call: TRBJ2-2
d_call: .
v_call: TRBV27
clone_size: .
cdr3_aa: CASSFYVPNTGELFF
cdr3_nt: TGTGCCAGCAGTTTTTATGTCCCGAACACCGGGGAGCTGTTTTTT

j_call: TRBJ2-5
d_call: .
v_call: TRBV19
clone_size: .
cdr3_aa: CASSIAASTLETQYF
cdr3_nt: TGTGCCAGTAGTATTGCCGCTTCCACCTTAGAGACCCAGTACTTC

j_call: TRBJ2-7
d_call: .
v_call: TRBV2
clone_size: .
cdr3_aa: CASSEEFTSYEQYF
cdr3_nt: TGTGCCAGCAGTGAAGAGTTTACCTCCTACGAGCAGTACTTC

j_call: TRBJ2-1
d_call: TRBD2
v_call: TRBV7-8
clone_size: .
cdr3_aa: CASSLPSGRANEQFF
cdr3_nt: TGTGCCAGCAGCTTGCCTAGCGGGAGGGCCAATGAGCAGTTCTTC

j_call: TRBJ1-2
d_call: .
v_call: TRBV30
clone_size: .
cdr3_aa: CAWSPAADYGYTF
cdr3_nt: TGTGCCTGGAGTCCGGCGGCAGACTATGGCTACACCTTC

j_call: TRBJ2-7
d_call: TRBD2
v_call: TRBV5-1
clone_size: .
cdr3_aa: CASSLGLANSYEQYF
cdr3_nt: TGCGCCAGCAGCTTGGGACTAGCGAATTCCTACGAGCAGTACTTC

j_call: TRBJ2-2
d_call: .
v_call: TRBV28
clone_size: .
cdr3_aa: CASSLAGSGELFF
cdr3_nt: TGTGCCAGCAGTTTAGCAGGGTCCGGGGAGCTGTTTTTT

j_call: TRBJ2-5
d_call: TRBD2
v_call: TRBV7-2
clone_size: .
cdr3_aa: CASSPLWGEGRKTQYF
cdr3_nt: TGTGCCAGCAGCCCTCTCTGGGGGGAGGGCCGAAAGACCCAGTACTTC

j_call: TRBJ2-1
d_call: .
v_call: TRBV7-8
clone_size: .
cdr3_aa: CASTDPGTFGEQFF
cdr3_nt: TGTGCCAGCACCGATCCCGGGACTTTTGGTGAGCAGTTCTTC

j_call: TRBJ2-1
d_call: TRBD2
v_call: TRBV4-3
clone_size: .
cdr3_aa: CASSQFTSGGYNEQFF
cdr3_nt: TGCGCCAGCAGCCAATTCACGAGCGGGGGCTACAATGAGCAGTTCTTC

j_call: TRBJ2-3
d_call: TRBD2
v_call: TRBV19
clone_size: .
cdr3_aa: CASSIWASGAPATDTQYF
cdr3_nt: TGTGCCAGTAGTATATGGGCTAGCGGGGCCCCAGCAACAGATACGCAGTATTTT

j_call: TRBJ2-7
d_call: .
v_call: TRBV5-6
clone_size: .
cdr3_aa: CASSLVVTEDEQYF
cdr3_nt: TGTGCCAGCAGCTTGGTGGTCACCGAGGACGAGCAGTACTTC

j_call: TRBJ2-7
d_call: TRBD1
v_call: TRBV19
clone_size: .
cdr3_aa: CASSIPGTGRNEQYF
cdr3_nt: TGTGCCAGTAGTATCCCCGGGACAGGGAGGAACGAGCAGTACTTC

j_call: TRBJ2-3
d_call: .
v_call: TRBV7-9
clone_size: .
cdr3_aa: CASSLLQGVPGTDTQYF
cdr3_nt: TGTGCCAGCAGCTTACTACAGGGCGTCCCGGGCACAGATACGCAGTATTTT